Listed below are T cell receptor beta chains from one sample, sequenced in a study of shared clonotypes between healthy human individuals. TCRdb's table, derived via immunoSEQ multiplex PCR, lists solely in-frame clones and lacks some. The table lists under 80,000 clones, around 57% of them singletons, with around 52% in the top ten. Sequencing was carried out using memory CD8+ T cells sorted from blood. These receptors all come from a man between 25 and 39 years old in good health. Each CDR3 is given with its conserved first and last residue. The D gene is left open where the match is weak. The size of a clone is reported for some rows only, either as once, few or many, or as a class for expanded clones.

abundance	v_gene	d_gene	j_gene	CDR3nt	CDR3aa
NA	TRBV7-6	NA	TRBJ2-6	TGTGCCAGCAGGAGCGACCGCTCTGGGGCCAACGTCCTGACTTTC	CASRSDRSGANVLTF
few	TRBV4-3	NA	TRBJ1-3	TGCGCCAGCAGCCAAGATCGGGGGGGCAGCGGAAACACCATATATTTT	CASSQDRGGSGNTIYF
few	TRBV9	NA	TRBJ2-7	TGTGCCAGCAGCGGTATGAGCTCCTACGAGCAGTACTTC	CASSGMSSYEQYF
NA	TRBV7-2	NA	TRBJ1-2	TGTGCCAGCAGCTTCCCGGGAGGGCTCTATGGCTACACCTTC	CASSFPGGLYGYTF
NA	TRBV7-9	NA	TRBJ2-1	TGTGCCAGCAGCCCTAAAGCCAGGGTGGCCAATGAGCAGTTCTTC	CASSPKARVANEQFF
many	TRBV7-9	TRBD1	TRBJ2-7	TGTGCCAGCAGGCCCCCCGGGACAGGGAACCACGAGCAGTACTTC	CASRPPGTGNHEQYF
NA	TRBV18	NA	TRBJ2-7	TGTGCCAGCTCACGACTAGAACGTTACGAGCAGTACTTC	CASSRLERYEQYF
NA	TRBV6-5	TRBD1	TRBJ2-7	TGTGCCAGCAGTTCGGGACAGGGGTGGCACGAGCAGTACTTC	CASSSGQGWHEQYF
NA	TRBV7-2	NA	TRBJ2-1	TGTGCCAGCAGCCAGATGTTACTAGATTCGGCCAATGAGCAGTTCTTC	CASSQMLLDSANEQFF
NA	TRBV18	TRBD1	TRBJ2-6	TGTGCCAGCTCCCTCGGACAGGGGAACGGTGGGGCCAACGTCCTGACTTTC	CASSLGQGNGGANVLTF
NA	TRBV2	NA	TRBJ1-2	TGTGCCAGCAGTGAAGGAGGTAGGGTCGGCTATGGCTACACCTTC	CASSEGGRVGYGYTF
few	TRBV19	NA	TRBJ2-1	TGTGCCAGTAGTATCACCCATAACAATGAGCAGTTCTTC	CASSITHNNEQFF
NA	TRBV7-9	NA	TRBJ1-4	TGTGCCAGCAGCACACCACAGGGCCTCAATGAAAAACTGTTTTTT	CASSTPQGLNEKLFF
NA	TRBV27	NA	TRBJ2-2	TGTGCCAGCAAACCCGGGGCCAACCTGAACACCGGGGAGCTGTTTTTT	CASKPGANLNTGELFF
many	TRBV6-6	NA	TRBJ2-7	TGTGCCAGCAGTTTGGACGGTACCTACGAGCAGTACTTC	CASSLDGTYEQYF
few	TRBV18	TRBD1	TRBJ1-2	TGTGCCAGCTCTCACCCCGCAGGGGGTGGCTACACCTTC	CASSHPAGGGYTF
few	TRBV11-2	TRBD1	TRBJ2-3	TGTGCCAGCAGCTTAGGGACAGGGGCGAACACAGATACGCAGTATTTT	CASSLGTGANTDTQYF
few	TRBV15	TRBD2	TRBJ2-1	TGTGCCACCAGCAGAGACGGAGCGGGAGGGCCCAATGAGCAGTTCTTC	CATSRDGAGGPNEQFF
NA	TRBV19	NA	TRBJ1-5	TGTGCCAGTAGCTGGAGGGGGAATCAGCCCCAGCATTTT	CASSWRGNQPQHF
NA	TRBV6-1	TRBD1	TRBJ1-2	TGTGCCAGCAGCCGGGACAGGGGGTTTTACTATGGCTACACCTTC	CASSRDRGFYYGYTF
NA	TRBV18	NA	TRBJ2-5	TGTGCCAGCTCACCCGACAACCCCCAAGAGACCCAGTACTTC	CASSPDNPQETQYF
many	TRBV7-9	TRBD1	TRBJ2-3	TGTGCCAGCCAACTGGGGCTGGGGACAGGGTCGGCAGATACGCAGTATTTT	CASQLGLGTGSADTQYF
NA	TRBV19	TRBD2	TRBJ2-2	TGTGCCAGTGAGAAGACTAGCGGGACTAACACCGGGGAGCTGTTTTTT	CASEKTSGTNTGELFF
few	TRBV5-1	NA	TRBJ2-2	TGCGCCAGCAGCTTCTCTCCGGCCGGGGAGCTGTTTTTT	CASSFSPAGELFF
NA	TRBV13	TRBD2	TRBJ2-3	TGTGCCAGCAGCCTACTAGCGGGAGCTTCGACAGATACGCAGTATTTT	CASSLLAGASTDTQYF
NA	TRBV19	NA	TRBJ2-2	TGTGCCAGTAGTCCATACACCGGGGAGCTGTTTTTT	CASSPYTGELFF
NA	TRBV2	NA	TRBJ2-7	TGTGCCTCCCCGTCGGGGGACGAGCAGTACTTC	CASPSGDEQYF
NA	TRBV28	TRBD1	TRBJ1-1	TGTGCCAGCACCTTCCGTTCACCGGGACAGGGGGCCGGCACTGAAGCTTTCTTT	CASTFRSPGQGAGTEAFF
many	TRBV27	NA	TRBJ2-2	TGTGCCAGCAGCGAACCATCTCAGATGGGCACCGGGGAGCTGTTTTTT	CASSEPSQMGTGELFF
NA	TRBV7-9	NA	TRBJ2-7	TGTGCCAGCAGCACGCCCGGGACCCCGGAGCGATACGAGCAGTACTTC	CASSTPGTPERYEQYF
NA	TRBV5-1	NA	TRBJ2-3	TGCGCCAGCAGCTTGGCCGCTGATACGCAGTATTTT	CASSLAADTQYF
NA	TRBV2	NA	TRBJ1-5	TGTGCCAGCAGTCGGGACTTAATGGGTCAGCCCCAGCATTTT	CASSRDLMGQPQHF
NA	TRBV13	TRBD2	TRBJ2-3	TGTGCCAGCAGCCTTTATGGGACTAGAGCAGATACGCAGTATTTT	CASSLYGTRADTQYF
NA	TRBV28	NA	TRBJ2-7	TGTGCCAGCAGTTTACACAGGGGAGGCTACGAGCAGTACTTC	CASSLHRGGYEQYF
NA	TRBV29-1	NA	TRBJ1-1	TGCAGCGTTGATTTTAACTTTGCCAGGGAGGTCACTGAAGCTTTCTTT	CSVDFNFAREVTEAFF
once	TRBV4-2	NA	TRBJ2-7	TGTGCCAGCAGCCAAGTCGTTTGGTCAGGGGGGAGGTCCTACGAGCAGTACTTC	CASSQVVWSGGRSYEQYF
NA	TRBV27	NA	TRBJ1-5	TGTGCCAGCAGTAACTACCCCCCGCAGGGGAATCAGCCCCAGCATTTT	CASSNYPPQGNQPQHF
NA	TRBV2	TRBD2	TRBJ2-1	TGTGCCAGCAGGAAGACTAGCTACGGTGAGCAGTTCTTC	CASRKTSYGEQFF
NA	TRBV5-1	TRBD2	TRBJ2-3	TGCGCCAGCAGCCTTACTAGCGCTTTCACAGATACGCAGTATTTT	CASSLTSAFTDTQYF
NA	TRBV15	NA	TRBJ2-3	TGTGCCACCAGCAGAGGCTCCTTCACAGATACGCAGTATTTT	CATSRGSFTDTQYF
NA	TRBV7-8	TRBD1	TRBJ2-7	TGTGCCAGCAGCTTAACGGCCTTAGGGTTCGACAGGGGTGCCTACGAGCAGTACTTC	CASSLTALGFDRGAYEQYF
NA	TRBV20-1	NA	TRBJ1-1	TGCAGTGCTTGGGAGGACACTGAAGCTTTCTTT	CSAWEDTEAFF
few	TRBV6-6	NA	TRBJ2-7	TGTGCCAGCAAGGGTATTGGTTACGAGCAGTACTTC	CASKGIGYEQYF
NA	TRBV29-1	NA	TRBJ2-7	TGCAGCGTCGGGGACATCACGGGAGAGCAGTACTTC	CSVGDITGEQYF
NA	TRBV7-8	NA	TRBJ1-5	TGTGCCAGCAGCTCCGGGGGGGGTCAGCCCCAGCATTTT	CASSSGGGQPQHF
few	TRBV9	TRBD2	TRBJ2-7	TGTGCCAGCAGCGTAGAGGGACTAGATGCCTTCTACGAGCAGTACTTC	CASSVEGLDAFYEQYF
few	TRBV4-3	TRBD1	TRBJ1-1	TGCGCCAGCAGCCCGGGACAGGGTTACACTGAAGCTTTCTTT	CASSPGQGYTEAFF
NA	TRBV5-6	NA	TRBJ2-1	TGTGCCAGCAGCTTTCCAGGAGGGGTGTACAATGAGCAGTTCTTC	CASSFPGGVYNEQFF
NA	TRBV27	TRBD2	TRBJ2-1	TGTGCCAGCAGTCCTCCCCGGCTAGCGGGAGTGAATGAGCAGTTCTTC	CASSPPRLAGVNEQFF
NA	TRBV27	NA	TRBJ2-1	TGTGCCAGCCTCCCGCAGTCGGAGGGCAATGAGCAGTTCTTC	CASLPQSEGNEQFF
once	TRBV6-1	NA	TRBJ2-1	TGTGCCAGCAGTGAAGAGGGCTCCCGGCCCTACAATGAGCAGTTCTTC	CASSEEGSRPYNEQFF
many	TRBV6-4	TRBD2	TRBJ2-3	TGTGCCAGCAGTGTTAGCGGGAGCACAGATACGCAGTATTTT	CASSVSGSTDTQYF
few	TRBV27	NA	TRBJ2-2	TGTGCCAGCAGTTTAAGATCCAGCAGGGTGGACACCGGGGAGCTGTTTTTT	CASSLRSSRVDTGELFF
NA	TRBV7-8	NA	TRBJ2-7	TGTGCCAGCGGACCCGGGACGAGTTCCTACGAGCAGTACTTC	CASGPGTSSYEQYF